This TCR beta chain was sequenced during a study of naive and memory T cell subsets. The study's findings and limits: The RNA method is potentially sensitive to activation and differentiation changes. Delayed type IV hypersensitivity infiltration was taken to explain higher tuberculin-site TCR counts.

This clonotype was observed a handful of times. Its target is unknown. The treatment: skin biopsy from PPD injection site in Mantoux-positive individual. The library had UMIs added by 3' ligation of an oligonucleotide to TCR cDNA. Skin biopsies came from PPD injection sites in Mantoux-positive individuals. Cells were not sorted; total RNA input targeted about 1 to 1000 ng. The SP2 primer and nested alpha and beta constant region primers amplified ligated cDNA in four rounds. TCRdb recomputed calls from the UMI-ligation and nested PCR reads with MiXCR, one row per CDR3 protein. The sample lists around 20,000 distinct CDR3 sequences; 5.5% to 7.5% were seen once. This receptor was identified in an adult in good health. The sequencing used skin, collected from a tuberculin skin test site.

CDR3 in DNA: TGTGCCAGCAGTGATTGGGCAGCAGCTTTCTTT. As protein: CASSDWAAAFF. V usage is TRBV2 and J usage is TRBJ1-1; D unresolved. V lost 3 bases, J lost 10 bases, and 9 bases lay in between. The CDR3 is 11 residues long. Per germline, CDR1 SNHLY and CDR2 FYNNEI.